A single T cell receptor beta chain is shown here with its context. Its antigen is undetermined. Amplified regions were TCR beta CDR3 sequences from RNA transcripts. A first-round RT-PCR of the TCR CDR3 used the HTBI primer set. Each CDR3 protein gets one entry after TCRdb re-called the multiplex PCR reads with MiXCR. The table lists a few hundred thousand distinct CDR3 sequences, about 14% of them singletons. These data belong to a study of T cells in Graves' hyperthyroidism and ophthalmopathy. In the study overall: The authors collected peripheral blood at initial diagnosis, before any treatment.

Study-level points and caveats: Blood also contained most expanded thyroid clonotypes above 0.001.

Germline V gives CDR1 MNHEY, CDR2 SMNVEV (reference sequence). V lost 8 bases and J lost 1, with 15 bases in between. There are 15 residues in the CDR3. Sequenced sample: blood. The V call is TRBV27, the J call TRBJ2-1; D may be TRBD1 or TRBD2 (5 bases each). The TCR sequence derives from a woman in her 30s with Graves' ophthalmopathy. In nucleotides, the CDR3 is TGTGCCAGCTTCGCTGGGACCCGGTCCTACAATGAGCAGTTCTTC. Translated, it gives CASFAGTRSYNEQFF.